These 5 T cell receptor beta chains originate from one sample sequenced in a study of shared clonotypes between healthy human individuals. Generated by immunoSEQ multiplex PCR, the TCRdb table keeps only in-frame clones and is missing some. The table records just over 2,000,000 clones, roughly 95% of them present only once. CD45RO-negative, CCR7-selected cells formed the naive CD8 fraction, which excluded terminally differentiated effector memory CD45RA+ cells. Sequencing was carried out using naive CD8+ T cells sorted from blood. All receptors derive from a young man in good health.

Concerning this clone itself: Other DNA sequences in this sample translate to the same CDR3. The gene calls are TRBV11-2 and TRBJ2-3, with 12 bases matching TRBD2. Germline CDR1 and CDR2: SGHAT and FQNNGV. V lost 4 bases, J lost 0 bases, and 2 bases stayed unmatched. The CDR3 has 16 amino acids. CDR3 residues: CASSSGTSGSTDTQYF. DNA for the CDR3: TGTGCCAGCAGCTCAGGGACTAGCGGGAGCACAGATACGCAGTATTTT.

Only one count was recorded for this clone. The chain uses TRBV9 and TRBJ2-7; the D gene is possibly TRBD2 (5 bases). V lost 0 bases and J lost 7, with 14 bases in between. The CDR3 runs to 14 residues. The germline V gene encodes CDR1 SGDLS and CDR2 YYNGEE. CDR3 in DNA: TGTGCCAGCAGCGTAGAAGACTCCCCGGGGGAGCAGTACTTC. Translated, it gives CASSVEDSPGEQYF. Together with reference TRBV9 and TRBJ2-7, the CDR3 gives the full variable domain: DSGVTQTPKHLITATGQRVTLRCSPRSGDLSVYWYQQSLDQGLQFLIQYYNGEERAKGNILERFSAQQFPDLHSELNLSSLELGDSALYFCASSVEDSPGEQYFGPGTRLTVT.

This chain joins TRBV6-1 and TRBJ2-7; D uncertain. This CDR3 is built from 16 residues. V was shortened by 0 bases and J by 3 bases, with 15 bases between the two germline ends. Germline V gene sequence: CDR1 MNHNS, CDR2 SASEGT. CDR3 sequence (DNA): TGTGCCAGCAGTGAAGCAAGATCCCAAAGAGGCTACGAGCAGTACTTC. Its protein is CASSEARSQRGYEQYF.

Of note for this clone: This specimen includes other DNA sequences encoding the same CDR3. The chain employs TRBV6-5 and TRBJ2-1, with 8 nucleotides matching TRBD2. V lost 7 bases to trimming and J lost 4 bases; unmatched junction nucleotides: 6. CDR3 length: 14 residues. From germline, CDR1 is MNHEY and CDR2 SVGAGI. CDR3 region: CASTVAGTYNEQFF. The CDR3 DNA sequence: TGTGCCAGCACCGTAGCGGGAACTTACAATGAGCAGTTCTTC.

The V gene is TRBV7-9, the J gene TRBJ2-7, with no clear D. Looked up from germline, CDR1 is SEHNR and CDR2 is FQNEAQ (reference sequence). Trimming stripped 1 base from V and 1 base from J, with 11 bases between. The CDR3 runs to 15 residues. This CDR3 is CASSLGQSLSYEQYF. DNA of the CDR3: TGTGCCAGCAGCTTAGGGCAGAGTCTATCCTACGAGCAGTACTTC. The full variable domain, in which reference TRBV7-9 and TRBJ2-7 provide the parts outside the CDR3, is DTGVSQNPRHKITKRGQNVTFRCDPISEHNRLYWYRQTLGQGPEFLTYFQNEAQLEKSRLLSDRFSAERPKGSFSTLEIQRTEQGDSAMYLCASSLGQSLSYEQYFGPGTRLTVT.